These 5 T cell receptor beta chains came from one sample sequenced in a study of T cell responses to AZD1222 COVID-19 vaccine. Clones were read by immunoSEQ multiplex PCR, and TCRdb kept only the in-frame ones, dropping some. The sample holds approximately 120,000 clones, roughly 86% seen once. This specimen consisted of peripheral blood, obtained on day 0 of AZD1222 vaccination. All receptors derive from an adult in good health.

The chain combines TRBV11-2 with TRBJ2-7, with 8 nucleotides matching TRBD2. Germline CDR1 reads SGHAT; CDR2 reads FQNNGV. This CDR3 region has 15 residues. V lost 6 bases, J lost 4 bases, and 11 bases stayed unmatched. The CDR3, as DNA: TGTGCCAGCAGACGCCCCAGCGGGAGAGATTACGAGCAGTACTTC. Its translation is CASRRPSGRDYEQYF.

The rearrangement uses TRBV7-9 and TRBJ1-1, with 9 bases fitting TRBD1. This CDR3 is 14 amino acids long. The V gene end was trimmed by 5 bases and the J gene end by 6 bases; junction bases not matched to a gene: 7. Germline lookup yields CDR1 SEHNR and CDR2 FQNEAQ (reference sequence). The CDR3 bases are TGTGCCAGCAGCATCGGACAGGGGCAGGCTGAAGCTTTCTTT. Protein: CASSIGQGQAEAFF. The whole variable domain, filled in from reference TRBV7-9 and TRBJ1-1, reads DTGVSQNPRHKITKRGQNVTFRCDPISEHNRLYWYRQTLGQGPEFLTYFQNEAQLEKSRLLSDRFSAERPKGSFSTLEIQRTEQGDSAMYLCASSIGQGQAEAFFGQGTRLTVV.

V usage is TRBV3-1 (or the pseudogene TRBV3-2) and J usage is TRBJ2-5; 13 bases map to TRBD2. The ends lost 4 bases at V and 5 bases at J; junction bases unmatched: 7. CDR1 is LGHDT, CDR2 YNNKEL, per germline (reference sequence). The CDR3 consists of 16 residues. In nucleotides, the CDR3 is TGTGCCAGCAGCCGCGGACTAGCGGGAGAGGAGGAGACCCAGTACTTC. Residues: CASSRGLAGEEETQYF.

V and J are TRBV28 and TRBJ1-1, with 7 bases matching TRBD1. There are 16 residues in the CDR3. Losses at the gene ends were 5 bases for V and 4 bases for J; bases not matched to a gene: 13. The germline gives CDR1 MDHEN, CDR2 SYDVKM. CDR3 region: CASSLQKTGYGTEAFF. The CDR3 DNA reads as TGTGCCAGCAGTCTACAAAAGACAGGGTACGGCACTGAAGCTTTCTTT.

This clone appeared a single time. V and J are TRBV5-1 and TRBJ1-1; no firm D call. Looked up from germline, CDR1 is SGHRS and CDR2 is YFSETQ. Trimming cost V 5 bases and J 5 bases, with 13 bases left between them. This CDR3 contains 13 residues. The CDR3 DNA reads as TGCGCCAGCAGGGCGCGGCCAGGAACTGAAGCTTTCTTT. Its protein product is CASRARPGTEAFF.